This T cell receptor beta chain was recorded in a study of blood T cell repertoires in COVID-19. Study in general: COVID-19 samples, acute and convalescent, were from the United States, Italy and Spain. T cells, B-cell-depleted T cells, or PBMCs supplied cDNA or gDNA.

In germline, CDR1 is MNHNS, CDR2 SASEGT. The CDR3 totals 13 residues. Unmatched junction bases numbered 4, after V lost 1 base and J lost 9 bases. Authors' processing steps: Reference gene primer amplification in the assay estimated nucleated cell counts. The protocol was immunoSEQ multiplex PCR, while the TCRdb copy is restricted to in-frame clones and leaves out a portion. The DNA was the basis for D and trimming; V, J and clone size are from that table. The sample includes 200,000 to 250,000 clones, approximately 86% seen only once; the top ten take 3.6%. Points on this clone: This sample also contains other DNA sequences that code for the same CDR3.

The origin of this receptor is a woman older than 75 with acute or convalescent COVID-19. This sequence joins TRBV6-1 and TRBJ1-2, with TRBD1 identical over 8 bases. The sequenced sample consisted of peripheral blood. The CDR3 nucleotides are TGTGCCAGCAGTGAAGGACAGGGGCTTAGCTACACCTTC. This codes for CASSEGQGLSYTF.